This T cell receptor beta chain was obtained from a study of OX40 agonist ivuxolimab in advanced cancers. Study background: Participants could have had prior anti-PD-1, anti-PD-L1 or anti-CTLA-4 therapy, and approximately 37% had some. Study-wide results and limits: The expanded peripheral T cells' antigen specificity was not determined. In general, CD8+ T cells held more expanded clones than CD4+ did, on average.

Autoimmune disease history or systemic immunosuppression led to patients being barred. CDR1 is MNHNY, CDR2 SVGAGI, per germline (reference sequence). The CDR3 sequence is 15 residues long. The ends were cut back, 6 bases at V and 2 bases at J, with 14 bases in the middle. A remark on this clone: Its antigen is as yet unknown.

The method was immunoSEQ multiplex PCR; TCRdb's version includes in-frame clones alone and lacks a portion of them. The table shows 65,000 to 80,000 clones, with approximately 86% occurring only once. The rearrangement links TRBV6-6 to TRBJ2-1, with a weak D call TRBD2 (6 bases). The clonotype was recovered from an adult with an advanced solid tumor such as melanoma, head and neck, liver or kidney cancer. The sample was CD4+ or CD8+ T cells sorted from blood, taken in a trial of the OX40 agonist ivuxolimab. CDR3 protein: CASRGQLATYNEQFF. CDR3 in DNA: TGTGCCAGCAGGGGGCAACTAGCAACCTACAATGAGCAGTTCTTC.